This TCR beta chain stems from a study of blood T cell repertoires in COVID-19. In the study overall: The study drew acute and convalescent COVID-19 samples from the United States, Italy and Spain.

The CDR3 totals 14 residues. The J segment lost 7 bases and the V segment lost 3 bases, leaving 10 bases of the junction unmatched. Germline V gene lookup returns CDR1 SGHNT and CDR2 YYREEE (reference sequence). Profiled with immunoSEQ multiplex PCR; TCRdb holds only in-frame clones, not every one. The sample has 60,000 to 85,000 clones; about four fifths are singletons. The V gene is TRBV5-4, the J gene TRBJ2-7; TRBD2 aligns across 7 bases. Sample: peripheral blood. This receptor was taken from a man aged 70-80 years with acute or convalescent COVID-19. The CDR3 loop reads CASSSGTMGWEQYF. The CDR3, as DNA: TGTGCCAGCAGCTCCGGGACTATGGGATGGGAGCAGTACTTC.